The entry below describes one T cell receptor (beta chain). Its antigen is unknown. The source of the sample is a study of identical twins. TCRdb recomputed calls from the 5' RACE reads with MiXCR, one row per CDR3 protein. This sample carries around 480,000 distinct CDR3 sequences, 14% of them seen once, and the ten largest clones take over 0.5%. Findings and limits, study-wide: Abundant cord blood beta clonotypes carried fewer insertions; memory repertoires showed none.

The CDR3 is 14 residues long. Between the trimmed V and J ends, which lost 4 bases and 1 base, there was a span of 11 bases. The V gene's germline CDR1 is SGHRS and CDR2 YFSETQ. The sample was also linked to a second study, of yellow fever vaccine responses in identical twins.

This receptor was identified in a woman under 30 in good health. The sequencing sample was made of CD4+ T cells sorted from blood. The rearrangement joins TRBV5-1 to TRBJ2-5; maybe TRBD1 (6 bases). CDR3 sequence (DNA): TGCGCCAGCAGCCAAAGGACAGCCCAAGAGACCCAGTACTTC. Protein product: CASSQRTAQETQYF.